These 32 T cell receptor beta chains came from one sample sequenced in a study of immune characterization of retroperitoneal liposarcoma. TCRdb reanalysed the PCR reads using MiXCR and keeps one entry per CDR3 protein. Found here are roughly 20,000 distinct CDR3 sequences, approximately 40% of them singletons; the top ten hold roughly 7.4%. Sequenced material: blood. The receptors come from a male donor with retroperitoneal liposarcoma.

Details on this clonotype: A much larger clone lies a single base off, so this may be a read error. The rearrangement links TRBV6-6 to TRBJ2-2, with a weak D call TRBD1 (5 bases). This CDR3 is 12 amino acids long. CDR1 MNHNY and CDR2 SVGAGI come from the germline V gene (reference sequence). CDR3 residues: CACGAGTGELFF. The CDR3, as DNA: TGTGCTTGTGGGGCTGGGACCGGGGAGCTGTTTTTT.

This clonotype was detected a few times. The V gene is TRBV5-1, the J gene TRBJ2-4; possibly TRBD2 for D (5 bases). The germline V gene encodes CDR1 SGHRS and CDR2 YFSETQ. Deletions cut 0 bases from V and 13 bases from J, with 20 bases between. CDR3 length equals 15 residues. CDR3 coding DNA: TGCGCCAGCAGCTTGGAGCTAGCAGTGAATAATGAGCAGTACTTC. It translates to CASSLELAVNNEQYF. The full variable domain, with the rest looked up from reference TRBV5-1 and TRBJ2-4, is KAGVTQTPRYLIKTRGQQVTLSCSPISGHRSVSWYQQTPGQGLQFLFEYFSETQRNKGNFPGRFSGRQFSNSRSEMNVSTLELGDSALYLCASSLELAVNNEQYFGAGTRLSVL.

This clonotype occurred a few times. The gene calls are TRBV12-3 or TRBV12-4 and TRBJ1-4; 7 bases are a match to TRBD1. The CDR3 contains 14 residues. After removal of 1 base from V and 10 bases from J, the junction contained 6 bases not matched to a gene. The CDR3 bases are TGTGCCAGCAGTTTAGGGGGGGCAGGGGGAAAACTGTTTTTT. Residues: CASSLGGAGGKLFF.

The CDR3 DNA reads as TGTGCCAGCAGTTACTCGATCGGATTTGGCTACACCTTC. This sequence encodes CASSYSIGFGYTF. V gene TRBV6-5 combines with J gene TRBJ1-2; D uncertain. The CDR3 loop spans 13 amino acids. CDR1 and CDR2 from the germline V gene are MNHEY and SVGAGI. V lost 0 bases and J lost 7, with 9 bases in between.

The table lists this clonotype with a few counts. The J gene is TRBJ2-2, the V gene TRBV12-5; unclear D gene. Deletions cut 5 bases from V and 6 bases from J, with 13 bases between. This CDR3 has 14 residues. From germline, CDR1 is LGHNT and CDR2 FRNRAP. The CDR3 DNA reads TGTGCTAGTGGTCCCCCGGGCTCCGCCGGGGAGCTGTTTTTT. Its protein is CASGPPGSAGELFF.

This clonotype is termed medium-sized. The V call is TRBV6-1, the J call TRBJ2-1; unclear D gene. The V and J ends lost 2 bases and 4 bases respectively, with 12 bases between them. This CDR3 spans 15 amino acids. CDR1 is MNHNS, CDR2 SASEGT, per germline. The CDR3 DNA reads TGTGCCAGCAGTGAAAACGTGGAACTGTACAATGAGCAGTTCTTC. Translated: CASSENVELYNEQFF.

This clonotype has a count of ten or more. This chain uses TRBV11-3 with TRBJ2-3; D is unclear. The CDR3 loop spans 13 amino acids. Deletions cut 1 base from V and 6 bases from J, with 8 bases between. Looked up from germline, CDR1 is SGHNT and CDR2 is YENEEA. The CDR3, as DNA: TGTGCCAGCAGCTTAGGAAGGGTTGATACGCAGTATTTT. Its translation is CASSLGRVDTQYF.

The J gene is TRBJ2-4, the V gene TRBV6-1, with 10 bases matching TRBD1. The J call could be wrong; TRBJ2-7 is a better fit for the DNA end. The CDR3 covers 13 residues. Germline lookup yields CDR1 MNHNS and CDR2 SASEGT. In nucleotides, the CDR3 is TGTGCCAGCAGAGGGACAGGGGCCTACGAGCAGTACTTC. Translated: CASRGTGAYEQYF.

The chain links TRBV7-2 to TRBJ2-7; D is possibly TRBD2 (7 bases). Trimming removed 7 bases at V and 7 bases at J, with 23 bases between. Germline CDR1 is SGHTA and CDR2 is FQGNSA. The CDR3 runs to 15 residues. This CDR3 is CASTLRDGGHNEQYF. CDR3 DNA sequence: TGTGCCAGCACCCTCCGGGACGGGGGGCACAATGAGCAGTACTTC.

This clonotype was observed a handful of times. The chain has TRBV11-2 and TRBJ2-5; 8 bases map to TRBD2. The DNA matches TRBJ2-1 better at its end, which makes the J call doubtful. CDR1 SGHAT and CDR2 FQNNGV come from the germline V gene. The CDR3 consists of 15 residues. CDR3 DNA sequence: TGTGCCAGCAGCTTAGAGGGGAGTAGCGGGATCGAGCAGTTCTTC. Translation gives CASSLEGSSGIEQFF.

By share, this clonotype ranks as medium-sized. DNA for the CDR3: TGTGCCAGCAGCTGGACTAGCGGGAGCAATGAGCAGTACTTC. This sequence encodes CASSWTSGSNEQYF. The chain joins TRBV7-6 to TRBJ2-1; 13 nucleotides line up with TRBD2. The end of the DNA is better explained by TRBJ2-7, so the J call may be wrong. This CDR3 has 14 residues. CDR1 and CDR2 from the germline V gene are SGHVS and FNYEAQ.

Sample share makes this clonotype medium-sized. This chain connects TRBV7-2 to TRBJ2-5; no clear D. Germline V gene data show CDR1 as SGHTA and CDR2 as FQGNSA. CDR3 length: 14 amino acids. Trimming took off 6 bases at V and 5 bases at J, with 16 bases between the two ends. The CDR3 reads CASRAADILETQYF. Written as DNA, the CDR3 is TGTGCCAGCAGGGCTGCGGATATATTGGAGACCCAGTACTTC.

With regard to this clonotype: An end of the junction differs from the germline gene, which may be a read error. The J gene is TRBJ2-7, the V gene TRBV7-3; 7 bases agree with TRBD1. The CDR3 extends over 13 amino acids. CDR1 SGHTA and CDR2 FQGTGA come from the germline V gene. CDR3 bases: TGTGCCAGCAGCTTTACAGGGGATTCACCCCCCCACTTC. Its protein is CASSFTGDSPPHF.

The CDR3 is CASLGTEAFF. CDR3 in DNA: TGTGCCAGCCTGGGCACTGAAGCTTTCTTT. The chain combines TRBV7-6 with TRBJ1-1; no clear D. The V gene's germline CDR1 is SGHVS and CDR2 FNYEAQ. The CDR3 contains 10 residues. V was pared by 8 bases and J by 4 bases, with 5 bases between. Combining the CDR3 with reference TRBV7-6 and TRBJ1-1 gives the whole variable domain GAGVSQSPRYKVTKRGQDVALRCDPISGHVSLYWYRQALGQGPEFLTYFNYEAQQDKSGLPNDRFSAERPEGSISTLTIQRTEQRDSAMYRCASLGTEAFFGQGTRLTVV.

The chain links TRBV4-1 to TRBJ2-4; no firm D call. The CDR3 covers 13 residues. Germline V gene lookup returns CDR1 MGHRA and CDR2 YSYEKL. V lost 0 bases and J 2 bases, leaving 2 bases between the germline ends. CDR3 nucleotides: TGCGCCAGCAGCCAAGAGACCAAAAACATTCAGTACTTC. Its protein product is CASSQETKNIQYF.

This clonotype is judged medium-sized. The rearrangement uses TRBV12-3 or TRBV12-4 and TRBJ2-5, with 12 bases matching TRBD2. V shed 5 bases, J shed 7 bases, and the junction held 17 bases outside the gene matches. The CDR3 is 18 residues long. The CDR3 spells CASSADRVRLAGVGTQYF. CDR3 in DNA: TGTGCCAGCAGTGCGGACAGGGTGCGACTAGCGGGGGTTGGGACCCAGTACTTC.

This clonotype was observed at least ten times. The chain uses TRBV7-9 and TRBJ2-5; D may be TRBD2 (5 bases). V was clipped by 7 bases and J by 11 bases, with 17 bases between them. Germline V gene sequence: CDR1 SEHNR, CDR2 FQNEAQ (reference sequence). CDR3 length: 12 residues. CDR3 protein: CASNPARTEQYF. The CDR3 DNA reads TGTGCCAGCAACCCGGCGAGGACTGAGCAGTACTTC.

This clonotype was seen at least ten times. This chain joins TRBV7-2 and TRBJ2-1; no clear D gene. Trimming took off 1 base at V and 10 bases at J, with 17 bases between the two ends. The CDR3 length is 15 residues. Germline V gene data show CDR1 as SGHTA and CDR2 as FQGNSA. In DNA, the CDR3 is TGTGCCAGCAGCTTAGACCCGGGTAGCTTCAGCGAGCAGTTCTTC. Translation gives CASSLDPGSFSEQFF.

The V call is TRBV11-3, the J call TRBJ2-7, with 8 bases that match TRBD2. CDR1 and CDR2 (germline): SGHNT, YENEEA. This CDR3 has 16 amino acids. V dropped 5 bases and J dropped 10; count of bases not matched to a gene: 19. The CDR3 is CASSLGHGGGAEPQYF. The CDR3, as DNA: TGTGCCAGCAGCCTGGGTCACGGGGGGGGGGCGGAGCCCCAGTACTTC.

This clonotype is termed large. This rearrangement joins TRBV6-1 to TRBJ2-1; the D is unclear. Matching the DNA end better, TRBJ2-7 makes the J call doubtful. The CDR3 is made up of 14 amino acids. Germline CDR1 MNHNS, CDR2 SASEGT. The CDR3 is CASSPRSPPYEQYF. The CDR3 nucleotides read TGTGCCAGCAGTCCACGGAGTCCACCCTACGAGCAGTACTTC.

This clonotype is medium-sized by share. The CDR3 DNA is TGTGCCAGCAACTCCGGGCCCTATAATTCACCCCTCCACTTT. Encoded protein: CASNSGPYNSPLHF. The chain recombines TRBV6-1 with TRBJ1-6; no reliable D call. This CDR3 has 14 amino acids. The V and J ends lost 7 bases and 2 bases respectively, with 9 bases between them. CDR1 and CDR2 from the germline V gene are MNHNS and SASEGT.

The chain uses TRBV7-9 and TRBJ1-3, with D tentatively TRBD1 (5 bases). Germline lookup yields CDR1 SEHNR and CDR2 FQNEAQ (reference sequence). Trimming left V 2 bases short and J 4 bases short, with 9 bases between. This CDR3 contains 14 residues. The CDR3 protein is CASSLKGFGNTIYF. In DNA form, the CDR3 reads TGTGCCAGCAGCTTAAAGGGGTTCGGAAACACCATATATTTT.

This clonotype qualifies as medium-sized (0.01 to 0.1%). The J gene is TRBJ2-1, the V gene TRBV7-3, with 7 nucleotides matching TRBD2. Unmatched junction bases numbered 7, after V lost 1 base and J lost 1 base. CDR1 is SGHTA and CDR2 is FQGTGA in the germline V gene. This CDR3 has 17 residues. In nucleotides, the CDR3 is TGTGCCAGCAGCTTAATATCTAGCGGTTTATCCTACAATGAGCAGTTCTTC. This sequence encodes CASSLISSGLSYNEQFF.

This clonotype was picked up many times. The chain joins TRBV7-3 to TRBJ2-2; D is uncertain. Germline-derived CDR1 and CDR2 are SGHTA and FQGTGA. Trimming took off 5 bases at V and 0 bases at J, with 16 bases between the two ends. The CDR3 consists of 17 residues. The CDR3 protein is CASSLLNGRANTGELFF. The CDR3 DNA reads as TGTGCCAGCAGCCTCCTTAACGGACGGGCGAACACCGGGGAGCTGTTTTTT.

J is TRBJ1-4 and V is TRBV6-6; TRBD1 matches 7 bases. Losses at the gene ends were 6 bases for V and 7 bases for J; bases not matched to a gene: 5. CDR1 is MNHNY, CDR2 SVGAGI, per germline (reference sequence). The CDR3 runs to 13 residues. CDR3 bases: TGTGCCAGCAGCCAGGACAGGAGTGAAAAACTGTTTTTT. Amino acids: CASSQDRSEKLFF.

The V gene is TRBV10-1, the J gene TRBJ2-3; 8 nucleotides line up with TRBD1. The end of the DNA fits TRBJ2-1 better, so the J call may be wrong. The CDR3 contains 12 residues. The V gene's germline CDR1 is WNHNN and CDR2 SYGVQD (reference sequence). The chain's CDR3 is CASQGQGGEQFF. CDR3 in DNA: TGCGCCAGCCAAGGACAGGGTGGTGAGCAGTTCTTC.

By share, this clonotype counts as medium-sized. The chain links TRBV6-1 to TRBJ2-1; D not resolved. The J call could be wrong; TRBJ2-7 is a better fit for the DNA end. The CDR3 is made up of 11 amino acids. Germline loops: CDR1 MNHNS, CDR2 SASEGT. The CDR3 sequence is CASSTWGEQYF. The CDR3 DNA follows: TGTGCCAGCAGCACATGGGGCGAGCAGTACTTC.

The J gene is TRBJ1-2, the V gene TRBV6-6; 8 positions match TRBD1. Germline V lookup: CDR1 MNHNY, CDR2 SVGAGI (reference sequence). The length of the CDR3 is 13 residues. V lost 6 bases to trimming and J lost 7 bases; unmatched junction nucleotides: 7. The CDR3 DNA reads TGTGCCAGCAGGCTCAGGGGGCAGGGTGGCTACACCTTC. This gives the protein CASRLRGQGGYTF.

The V call is TRBV11-3, the J call TRBJ2-1; 11 nucleotides align to TRBD2. The J call may be incorrect, as the DNA end agrees better with TRBJ2-7. Germline lookup yields CDR1 SGHNT and CDR2 YENEEA. This CDR3 is built from 15 residues. The CDR3 DNA is TGTGCCAGCAGCTTACTGCTAGCGGGAGGAAATGAGCAGTACTTC. It codes for CASSLLLAGGNEQYF.

In its sample, this clonotype is medium-sized (0.01 to 0.1%). V is TRBV6-1 and J is TRBJ2-1; 8 bases fit TRBD1. This CDR3 is built from 13 residues. Trimming cost V 10 bases and J 13 bases; bases outside gene matches: 15. Germline CDR1 and CDR2: MNHNS and SASEGT. The CDR3 here is CATDRTGKETQFF. CDR3 sequence (DNA): TGTGCCACCGACCGGACAGGGAAAGAGACCCAGTTCTTC.

The chain employs TRBV4-3 and TRBJ2-2; D not resolved. Germline values: CDR1 LGHNA, CDR2 YSLEER. V gave up 1 base and J gave up 7 bases, with 10 bases separating them. This CDR3 has 14 amino acids. CDR3 sequence (DNA): TGCGCCAGCAGCCAAGGGGAATGGCGCGGGGAGCTGTTTTTT. This translates into CASSQGEWRGELFF.

The table lists this clonotype with many counts. This rearrangement joins TRBV12-3 or TRBV12-4 to TRBJ2-5, with 7 bases identical to TRBD2. V lost 7 bases to trimming and J lost 4 bases; unmatched junction nucleotides: 6. The CDR3 extends over 13 amino acids. In DNA form, the CDR3 reads TGTGCCAGCACCTTGGGACTACGAGAGACCCAGTACTTC. This encodes CASTLGLRETQYF.